This T cell receptor (beta chain) stems from a study of cytomegalovirus exposure and HLA in healthy donors. General study findings and limits: Most observed TCR sequences were rare, whereas some public TCRs were detected in many donors. There was a cluster of highly shared sequence variants that was likely a sequencing artifact. Per a prior analysis, the majority of TCR beta V segments were productive roughly 90% or roughly 30% of the time.

Use of 60 Vbeta and 13 Jbeta primers characterized the PCR. This table comes from immunoSEQ multiplex PCR, and its TCRdb copy is limited to in-frame clones, with some not included. The sample holds 150,000 or so clones; 60% to 80% are singletons and the top ten take around 7.7%. About this clone itself: Its target is not known.

The CDR3 loop spans 14 amino acids. V dropped 7 bases and J dropped 5 bases, with 16 bases sitting between them. Germline assignment: CDR1 SGHRS and CDR2 YFSETQ. The receptor was derived from a woman between 40 and 50 years old in good health and CMV-seropositive. The genes are TRBV5-1 and TRBJ2-1; D might be TRBD2 (5 bases). The sample was PBMCs. The CDR3 DNA sequence: TGCGCCAGCGTCCGGGGAGCAGTGGACAATGAGCAGTTCTTC. This translates into CASVRGAVDNEQFF.